These 26 T cell receptor beta chains were all obtained from the same sample, sequenced in a study of CD8 T cell repertoires and HIV-1 epitope variants. TCRdb keeps only in-frame clones here, not all; method: immunoSEQ multiplex PCR. The sample records fewer than 6,000 clones, about 62% being singletons. No antigen has been assigned to these receptors. The material sequenced was cultured CD8+ T cells derived from PBMCs. The receptor source for this set is a male donor with HIV.

The chain joins TRBV6-5 to TRBJ1-1, with TRBD1 matching 9 bases. Germline lookup yields CDR1 MNHEY and CDR2 SVGAGI. CDR3 length: 15 amino acids. V shed 4 bases, J shed 6 bases, and the junction held 9 bases outside the gene matches. The CDR3 coding sequence is TGTGCCAGCAGTTTCTCGGGACAGGGCGAGCCTGAAGCTTTCTTT. Translated, it gives CASSFSGQGEPEAFF.

The chain has TRBV28 and TRBJ2-1, with 9 positions matching TRBD1. Germline trimming cut 5 bases from V and 6 bases from J; bases unmatched to any gene: 8. Germline V lookup: CDR1 MDHEN, CDR2 SYDVKM. The CDR3 is 15 residues long. CDR3 in amino acids: CASSGDRALGNEQFF. The CDR3 DNA is TGTGCCAGCAGTGGGGACAGGGCCCTCGGCAATGAGCAGTTCTTC.

This clone was seen only a few times. The chain employs TRBV27 and TRBJ1-4; D call uncertain. Trimming left V 8 bases short and J 0 bases short, with 10 bases between. This CDR3 contains 14 residues. Looked up from germline, CDR1 is MNHEY and CDR2 is SMNVEV (reference sequence). The CDR3: CASGVSATNEKLFF. The CDR3, as DNA: TGTGCCAGCGGAGTTTCAGCAACTAATGAAAAACTGTTTTTT.

The chain uses TRBV9 and TRBJ2-7; D gene uncertain. Deletions cut 4 bases from V and 7 bases from J, with 15 bases between. The CDR3 covers 13 residues. Germline CDR1 SGDLS, CDR2 YYNGEE. The CDR3 reads CASSPGGVREQYF. In DNA form, the CDR3 reads TGTGCCAGCAGCCCAGGCGGTGTGAGGGAGCAGTACTTC.

The table lists this clone with a count of one. CDR3 sequence (DNA): TGTGCCAGCAGTCTTAGCGGTGAGCAGTACTTC. Protein: CASSLSGEQYF. The rearrangement uses TRBV14 and TRBJ2-7, with D possibly TRBD2 on 6 matching bases. CDR3 size: 11 residues. V lost 6 bases, J lost 7 bases, and 10 bases lay in between. CDR1 and CDR2 from the germline V gene are SGHDN and FVKESK. Together with reference TRBV14 and TRBJ2-7, the CDR3 gives the full variable domain: EAGVTQFPSHSVIEKGQTVTLRCDPISGHDNLYWYRRVMGKEIKFLLHFVKESKQDESGMPNNRFLAERTGGTYSTLKVQPAELEDSGVYFCASSLSGEQYFGPGTRLTVT.

The genes are TRBV28 and TRBJ2-7; TRBD2 matches at 7 bases. Germline lookup yields CDR1 MDHEN and CDR2 SYDVKM. V dropped 5 bases and J dropped 2; count of bases not matched to a gene: 3. The CDR3 consists of 13 residues. CDR3 DNA: TGTGCCAGCAGTGAAGCGGGGACCTACGAGCAGTACTTC. Its protein product is CASSEAGTYEQYF.

The chain employs TRBV7-2 and TRBJ2-7; a weak D match, TRBD2 (6 bases). Trimming took 4 bases from V and 6 from J, leaving 13 bases between them. The CDR3 sequence is 13 residues long. Germline V gene sequence: CDR1 SGHTA, CDR2 FQGNSA. CDR3 sequence: CASSSRLELEQYF. CDR3 sequence (DNA): TGTGCCAGCAGCTCCCGACTAGAACTCGAGCAGTACTTC.

The CDR3 protein is CASSLEGETYNEQFF. The CDR3 DNA sequence: TGCGCCAGCAGCTTGGAAGGAGAGACCTACAATGAGCAGTTCTTC. This chain connects TRBV5-1 to TRBJ2-1; D call uncertain. This CDR3 spans 15 amino acids. Between the trimmed V and J ends, which lost 0 bases and 2 bases, there was a span of 9 bases. Germline V gene lookup returns CDR1 SGHRS and CDR2 YFSETQ.

The chain recombines TRBV13 with TRBJ2-1; 10 bases are a match to TRBD2. V dropped 5 bases and J dropped 7; count of bases not matched to a gene: 11. CDR3 length equals 16 residues. Germline V lookup: CDR1 PRHDT, CDR2 FYEKMQ (reference sequence). CDR3 protein: CASSISGRDMLNEQFF. Here the CDR3 DNA reads TGTGCCAGCAGCATCAGCGGGAGGGACATGTTGAATGAGCAGTTCTTC.

This chain links TRBV7-9 with TRBJ2-7, with 12 bases matching TRBD2. This CDR3 comprises 15 residues. J was trimmed by 0 bases and V by 7 bases; bases with no gene match: 4. Per germline, CDR1 SEHNR and CDR2 FQNEAQ (reference sequence). The CDR3 DNA reads TGTGCCAGCACCTCTAGCGGGGGGGCCTCCTACGAGCAGTACTTC. It encodes CASTSSGGASYEQYF.

In its sample, this clone was seen once. The chain is built from TRBV4-2 and TRBJ2-1, with no clear D. Trimming removed 3 bases from V and 6 bases from J, with 9 bases in between. The V gene's germline CDR1 is LGHNA and CDR2 YNFKEQ. This CDR3 comprises 13 residues. The CDR3 region is CASSQTLANEQFF. CDR3 coding DNA: TGTGCCAGCAGCCAGACTCTCGCCAATGAGCAGTTCTTC.

This chain uses TRBV5-6 with TRBJ1-1; D gene unclear. The V end lost 1 base, the J end lost 4 bases, and 2 bases lay between the germline ends. The CDR3 has 11 amino acids. Per the germline V gene, CDR1 is SGHDT and CDR2 is YYEEEE. This chain's CDR3 is CASSLSTEAFF. CDR3 sequence (DNA): TGTGCCAGCAGCTTGAGCACTGAAGCTTTCTTT.

This chain joins TRBV28 and TRBJ1-1; D unclear. V shed 2 bases and J shed 4 bases, with 11 bases lying between them. Per the germline V gene, CDR1 is MDHEN and CDR2 is SYDVKM. The CDR3 length is 14 residues. CDR3 nucleotide sequence: TGTGCCAGCAGTTTAGCAGGTGGGAGCACTGAAGCTTTCTTT. Its translation is CASSLAGGSTEAFF.

This clone has a single count. The V and J genes are TRBV7-9 and TRBJ1-5, with 10 nucleotides matching TRBD1. With V trimmed by 5 bases and J by 2 bases, 15 bases remained unmatched. Germline loops: CDR1 SEHNR, CDR2 FQNEAQ (reference sequence). The length of the CDR3 is 19 residues. CDR3 protein: CASSMMPGQGSGGNQPQHF. In DNA form, the CDR3 reads TGTGCCAGCAGCATGATGCCGGGACAGGGGAGTGGGGGCAATCAGCCCCAGCATTTT.

This sequence joins TRBV10-1 and TRBJ2-1, with 12 positions matching TRBD2. Germline V gene sequence: CDR1 WNHNN, CDR2 SYGVQD (reference sequence). The CDR3 is 19 amino acids. The J segment lost 4 bases and the V segment lost 0 bases, leaving 10 bases of the junction unmatched. CDR3 bases: TGCGCCAGCAGTGAGTCTATCCGACTAGCGGGAGTGGAATACAATGAGCAGTTCTTC. Translating it yields CASSESIRLAGVEYNEQFF.

The chain carries TRBV19 and TRBJ2-1; D may be TRBD2 (6 bases). Germline loops: CDR1 LNHDA, CDR2 SQIVND (reference sequence). There are 12 residues in the CDR3. Trimming shortened V by 9 bases and J by 8 bases, and 14 bases separated the two germline ends. The CDR3: CASGRGLDEQFF. For the CDR3, the DNA is TGTGCCAGCGGCCGGGGGTTAGATGAGCAGTTCTTC.

CDR3 in amino acids: CASKQGTLGRVEQYF. The CDR3 DNA is TGTGCCAGCAAACAGGGGACCCTAGGTAGGGTCGAGCAGTACTTC. The gene calls are TRBV28 and TRBJ2-7; 7 nucleotides align to TRBD1. Losses at the gene ends were 7 bases for V and 6 bases for J; bases not matched to a gene: 15. This CDR3 has 15 amino acids. From germline, CDR1 is MDHEN and CDR2 SYDVKM.

This clone has just a few counts. This chain links TRBV11-1 with TRBJ2-1, with 7 bases identical to TRBD2. The CDR3 has 19 residues. CDR1 and CDR2 from the germline V gene are SGHAT and FQDESV (reference sequence). The trim removed 0 bases at V and 1 base at J, leaving 12 bases unmatched. The CDR3 is CASSLAYSREVGSYNEQFF. The CDR3 coding sequence is TGTGCCAGCAGCTTAGCGTATAGCCGGGAGGTTGGGTCCTACAATGAGCAGTTCTTC.

V gene TRBV27 combines with J gene TRBJ1-2; no clear D gene. Germline-derived CDR1 and CDR2 are MNHEY and SMNVEV (reference sequence). CDR3 length equals 14 residues. Trimming removed 3 bases from V and 8 bases from J, with 16 bases in between. CDR3 nucleotide sequence: TGTGCCAGCAGTTTCGAGGGAATATCGGGAGGCTACACCTTC. The encoded protein is CASSFEGISGGYTF.

V usage is TRBV4-3 and J usage is TRBJ2-6; D unresolved. Trimming removed 0 bases from V and 4 bases from J, with 10 bases in between. This CDR3 has 16 amino acids. CDR1 is LGHNA and CDR2 is YSLEER in the germline V gene. CDR3 coding DNA: TGCGCCAGCAGCCAAGATTGGCAGGCCGGGGCCAACGTCCTGACTTTC. Amino acids: CASSQDWQAGANVLTF.

The chain joins TRBV28 to TRBJ2-7; tentatively, D is TRBD2 (6 bases). V lost 5 bases to trimming and J lost 4 bases, with 12 bases between them. CDR1 is MDHEN and CDR2 is SYDVKM in the germline V gene. The CDR3 totals 13 residues. The CDR3 bases are TGTGCCAGCAGTCCCACACTAGCTTACGAGCAGTACTTC. Residues: CASSPTLAYEQYF.

This clone was found a few times. This chain joins TRBV9 and TRBJ1-1; D is ambiguous. The length of the CDR3 is 14 residues. CDR1 SGDLS and CDR2 YYNGEE come from the germline V gene. V shed 0 bases and J shed 7 bases, with 13 bases lying between them. The CDR3 spells CASSVGREFSEAFF. The CDR3 nucleotides read TGTGCCAGCAGCGTAGGGCGGGAGTTCAGTGAAGCTTTCTTT.

The chain carries TRBV2 and TRBJ2-7; TRBD1 agrees at 9 bases. From germline, CDR1 is SNHLY and CDR2 FYNNEI. The CDR3 loop spans 15 amino acids. With 3 bases clipped from V and 5 bases from J, the junction kept 8 bases outside the gene matches. DNA of the CDR3: TGTGCCAGCAGTGAGGCGTTCGGGACAGGGAACGAGCAGTACTTC. Residues: CASSEAFGTGNEQYF.

There are a few counts of this clone. The V and J genes are TRBV7-9 and TRBJ2-1; 8 positions agree with TRBD2. The CDR3 extends over 16 amino acids. CDR1 SEHNR and CDR2 FQNEAQ come from the germline V gene (reference sequence). With V trimmed by 1 base and J by 9 bases, 11 bases remained unmatched. The CDR3 DNA reads TGTGCCAGCAGCTTAGTTCGGGAGGGCCTTGGCGCTGAGCAGTTCTTC. Amino acids: CASSLVREGLGAEQFF.

The chain employs TRBV29-1 and TRBJ2-5; tentatively, D is TRBD2 (6 bases). The CDR3 is made up of 15 amino acids. The germline V and J ends were trimmed by 0 bases and 4 bases, with 15 bases remaining between them. Germline-derived CDR1 and CDR2 are SQVTM and ANQGSEA. The CDR3 loop is CSVEEDRRELETQYF. CDR3 DNA sequence: TGCAGCGTTGAAGAGGATCGGAGGGAGTTAGAGACCCAGTACTTC.

The chain joins TRBV9 to TRBJ2-3, with D perhaps assigned TRBD1 or TRBD2 (6 bases each). Germline loops: CDR1 SGDLS, CDR2 YYNGEE. Trimming left V 7 bases short and J 2 bases short, with 17 bases between. The CDR3 is made up of 15 amino acids. CDR3 bases: TGTGCCAGCGGAGGGGGGCTTGCTTTCACAGATACGCAGTATTTT. As protein: CASGGGLAFTDTQYF. The full variable domain, with the rest looked up from reference TRBV9 and TRBJ2-3, is DSGVTQTPKHLITATGQRVTLRCSPRSGDLSVYWYQQSLDQGLQFLIQYYNGEERAKGNILERFSAQQFPDLHSELNLSSLELGDSALYFCASGGGLAFTDTQYFGPGTRLTVL.